The entry below describes one TCR beta chain. V was pared by 5 bases and J by 2 bases, with 8 bases of the junction left unmatched. Germline CDR1 reads MDHEN; CDR2 reads SYDVKM. CDR3 length equals 16 residues. The source of the sample is a study of blood T cell repertoires in COVID-19. Produced via immunoSEQ multiplex PCR; TCRdb's table is partial and in-frame only. The sample yields 24,000 or so clones, 86% seen once. The sample taken for sequencing was peripheral blood. The chain combines TRBV28 with TRBJ2-2; 7 bases align to TRBD1. This TCR came from a woman older than 75 with active or convalescent COVID-19. The CDR3 DNA is TGTGCCAGCAGTCCGCTGACAGGGTATAACACCGGGGAGCTGTTTTTT. Protein product: CASSPLTGYNTGELFF.